This note documents a single TCR beta chain sequence. With survey level as its setting, the immunoSEQ assay was v3.0. The method was immunoSEQ multiplex PCR; TCRdb's version includes in-frame clones alone and lacks a portion of them. The sample includes approximately 31,000 clones, about 97% of them seen just once. This CDR3 comprises 17 residues. Germline V gives CDR1 SGHVS, CDR2 FQNEAQ. V gave up 0 bases and J gave up 0 bases, with 11 bases separating them. Before they underwent DNA extraction, samples held about 1-10 million cryopreserved PBMC. The data were obtained in a study of long-term antiretroviral therapy in people with HIV.

This clonotype was obtained from a young man with HIV. The gene calls are TRBV7-8 and TRBJ1-4; possible D gene TRBD1, 5 bases. The sequencing here drew on unsorted PBMCs, taken 6.9 years after starting antiretroviral therapy. Here the CDR3 reads CASSLAYGTPTNEKLFF. For the CDR3, the DNA is TGTGCCAGCAGCTTAGCTTACGGGACCCCAACTAATGAAAAACTGTTTTTT. The full variable domain, with the rest looked up from reference TRBV7-8 and TRBJ1-4, is GAGVSQSPRYKVAKRGQDVALRCDPISGHVSLFWYQQALGQGPEFLTYFQNEAQLDKSGLPSDRFFAERPEGSVSTLKIQRTQQEDSAVYLCASSLAYGTPTNEKLFFGSGTQLSVL.